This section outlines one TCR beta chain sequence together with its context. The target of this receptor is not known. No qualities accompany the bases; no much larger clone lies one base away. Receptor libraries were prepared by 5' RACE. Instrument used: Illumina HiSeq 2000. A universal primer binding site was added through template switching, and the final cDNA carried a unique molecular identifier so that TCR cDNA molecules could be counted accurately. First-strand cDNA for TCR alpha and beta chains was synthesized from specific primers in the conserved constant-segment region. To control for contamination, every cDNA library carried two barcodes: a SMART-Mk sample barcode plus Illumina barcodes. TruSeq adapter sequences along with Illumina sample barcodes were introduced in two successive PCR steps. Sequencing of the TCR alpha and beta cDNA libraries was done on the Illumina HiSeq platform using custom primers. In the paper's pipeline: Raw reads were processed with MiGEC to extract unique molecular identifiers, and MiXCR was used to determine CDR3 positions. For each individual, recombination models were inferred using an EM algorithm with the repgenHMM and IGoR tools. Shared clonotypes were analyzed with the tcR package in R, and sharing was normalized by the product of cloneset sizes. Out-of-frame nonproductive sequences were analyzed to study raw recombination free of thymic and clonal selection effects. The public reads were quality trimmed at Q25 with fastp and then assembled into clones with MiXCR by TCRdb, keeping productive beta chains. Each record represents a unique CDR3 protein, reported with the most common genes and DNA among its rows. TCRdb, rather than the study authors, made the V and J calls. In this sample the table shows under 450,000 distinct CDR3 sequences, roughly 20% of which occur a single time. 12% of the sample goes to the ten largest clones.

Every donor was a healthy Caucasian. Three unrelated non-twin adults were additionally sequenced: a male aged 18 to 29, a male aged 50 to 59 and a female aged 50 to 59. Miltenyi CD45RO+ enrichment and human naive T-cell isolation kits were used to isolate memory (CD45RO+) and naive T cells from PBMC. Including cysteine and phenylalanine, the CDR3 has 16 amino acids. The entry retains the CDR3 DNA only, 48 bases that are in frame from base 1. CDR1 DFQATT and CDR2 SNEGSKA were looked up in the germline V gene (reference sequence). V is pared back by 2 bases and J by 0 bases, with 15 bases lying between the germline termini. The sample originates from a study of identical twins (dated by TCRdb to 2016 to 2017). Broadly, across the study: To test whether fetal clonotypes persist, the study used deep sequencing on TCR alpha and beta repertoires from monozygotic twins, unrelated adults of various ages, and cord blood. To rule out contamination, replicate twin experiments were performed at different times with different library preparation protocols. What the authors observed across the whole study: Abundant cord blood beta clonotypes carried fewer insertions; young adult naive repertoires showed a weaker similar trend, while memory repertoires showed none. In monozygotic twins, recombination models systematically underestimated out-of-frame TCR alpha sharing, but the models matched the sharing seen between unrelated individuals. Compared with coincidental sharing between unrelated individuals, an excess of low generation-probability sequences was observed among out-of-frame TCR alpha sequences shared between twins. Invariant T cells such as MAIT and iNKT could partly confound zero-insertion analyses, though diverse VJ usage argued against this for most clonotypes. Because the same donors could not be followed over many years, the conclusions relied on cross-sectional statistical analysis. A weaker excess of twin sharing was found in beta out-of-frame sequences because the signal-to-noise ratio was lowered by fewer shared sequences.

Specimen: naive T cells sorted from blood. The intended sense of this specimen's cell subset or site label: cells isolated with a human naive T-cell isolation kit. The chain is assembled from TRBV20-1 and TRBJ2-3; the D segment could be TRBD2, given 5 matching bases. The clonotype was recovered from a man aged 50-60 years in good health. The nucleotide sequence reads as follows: TGCAGTGCTAGAACCAGAATGGGAGAGAGCACAGATACGCAGTATTTT. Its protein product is CSARTRMGESTDTQYF.